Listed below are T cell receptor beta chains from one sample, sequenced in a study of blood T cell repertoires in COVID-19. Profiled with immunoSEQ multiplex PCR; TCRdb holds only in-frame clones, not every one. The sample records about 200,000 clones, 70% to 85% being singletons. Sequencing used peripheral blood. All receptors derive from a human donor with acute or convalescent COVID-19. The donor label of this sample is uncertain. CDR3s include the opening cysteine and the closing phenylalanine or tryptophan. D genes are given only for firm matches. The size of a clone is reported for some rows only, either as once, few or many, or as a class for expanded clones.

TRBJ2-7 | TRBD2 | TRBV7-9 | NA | TGTGCCAGCAGCTTAGAGGGAGGGTTCTACGAGCAGTACTTC | CASSLEGGFYEQYF
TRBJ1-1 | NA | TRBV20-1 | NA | TGCAGTGCAAGTCAGTCCACTGAAGCTTTCTTT | CSASQSTEAFF
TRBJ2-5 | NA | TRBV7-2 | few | TGTGCCAGCAGCCCACCCGGGAACGGGGAGACCCAGTACTTC | CASSPPGNGETQYF
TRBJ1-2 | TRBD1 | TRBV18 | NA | TGTGCCAGCTCACCTTCGACAGGGACGGATGGCTACACCTTC | CASSPSTGTDGYTF
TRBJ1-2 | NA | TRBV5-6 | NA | TGTGCCAGCAGCTTGGGAGGGTTGGCCTATGGCTACACCTTC | CASSLGGLAYGYTF
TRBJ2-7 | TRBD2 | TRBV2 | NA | TGTGCCAGCAGTGGTTGGACTAGCGGGAGTGGGGAGCAGTACTTC | CASSGWTSGSGEQYF
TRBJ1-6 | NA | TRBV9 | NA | TGTGCCAGCAGCGTAGGAGCAGGGTTAACACCCCTCCACTTT | CASSVGAGLTPLHF
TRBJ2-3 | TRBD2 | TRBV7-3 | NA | TGTGCCAGCAGCCTCCAGCAAGCTAGCGGGACTAGCACAGATACGCAGTATTTT | CASSLQQASGTSTDTQYF
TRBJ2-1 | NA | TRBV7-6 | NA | TGTGCCAGCAGCTTAGGGGTAGACTATGAGCAGTTCTTC | CASSLGVDYEQFF
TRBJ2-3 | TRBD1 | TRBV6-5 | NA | TGTGCCAGCAGTTACTTGGGGACAGGGGAGGAAGATACGCAGTATTTT | CASSYLGTGEEDTQYF
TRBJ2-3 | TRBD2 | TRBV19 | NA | TGTGCCAGTGGAGGGAGACTAGCGGGAGGTGATGGCACAGATACGCAGTATTTT | CASGGRLAGGDGTDTQYF
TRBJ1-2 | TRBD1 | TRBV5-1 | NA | TGCGCCCGCGCTACGGGACAGGGCGCGACGGGGGGCTACACCTTC | CARATGQGATGGYTF
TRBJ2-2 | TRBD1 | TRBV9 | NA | TGTGCCAGCAGGGCTCAGGGGGCCACCGGGGAGCTGTTTTTT | CASRAQGATGELFF
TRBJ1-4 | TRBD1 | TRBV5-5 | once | TGTGCCAGCAGCCCGTGGACAGGGTCGCGCGAAAAACTGTTTTTT | CASSPWTGSREKLFF
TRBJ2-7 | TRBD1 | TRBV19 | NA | TGTGCCAGTAGTACCCCTAAGGGGGCTGGCACCTACGAGCAGTACTTC | CASSTPKGAGTYEQYF
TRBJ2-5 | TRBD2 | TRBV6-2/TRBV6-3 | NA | TGTGCCAGCAGTTATGCGGGGGTGACCCAGTACTTC | CASSYAGVTQYF
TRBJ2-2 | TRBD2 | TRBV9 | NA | TGTGCCAGCAGCTACACTAGCGGGAGAAACACCGGGGAGCTGTTTTTT | CASSYTSGRNTGELFF
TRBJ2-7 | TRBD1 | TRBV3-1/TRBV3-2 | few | TGTGCCAGCAGCCAAGATCTAATACGACAGGGTGCCTACGAGCAGTACTTC | CASSQDLIRQGAYEQYF
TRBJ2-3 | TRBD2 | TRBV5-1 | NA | TGCGCCAGCAGCTTGTCCGGACTAGCGGGATCAACAGATACGCAGTATTTT | CASSLSGLAGSTDTQYF
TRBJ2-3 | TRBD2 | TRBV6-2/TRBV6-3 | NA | TGTGCCAGCAGTGGCTCCCGGACTAGCGGGAGTGTTACGCAGTATTTT | CASSGSRTSGSVTQYF